A single sample is the source of the 5 T cell receptor beta chains below, sequenced in a study of breast tumors, draining lymph nodes, adjacent tissues. Axillary draining lymph nodes of breast cancer patients supplied the node samples. TCRdb fed the multiplex PCR reads into MiXCR, producing one record per CDR3 protein. The profile shows around 300,000 distinct CDR3 sequences, under 35% of them singletons. The sequencing input was axillary lymph node tissue. These receptors all stem from a female donor with breast cancer. Some clones in this sample may be carry-over from other donors' samples.

There are many counts of this clonotype. The genes are TRBV5-1 and TRBJ2-3; TRBD2 agrees at 16 bases. The CDR3 is made up of 17 amino acids. With 7 bases clipped from V and 4 bases from J, the junction kept 9 bases outside the gene matches. Germline V gene sequence: CDR1 SGHRS, CDR2 YFSETQ. This CDR3 is CASAPGLAGGLPDTQYF. CDR3 nucleotides: TGCGCCAGCGCCCCGGGACTAGCGGGAGGGCTGCCAGATACGCAGTATTTT.

This clonotype showed up many times. The chain links TRBV5-1 to TRBJ2-5, with D perhaps being TRBD1 or TRBD2 (5 bases each). CDR3 length: 15 amino acids. Trimming pared 7 bases from V and 4 bases from J, leaving 20 bases between. Germline V gene data show CDR1 as SGHRS and CDR2 as YFSETQ. The chain's CDR3 is CASRSGLAGSETQYF. The CDR3 DNA follows: TGCGCCAGCCGGTCGGGGCTAGCTGGATCAGAGACCCAGTACTTC.

The gene calls are TRBV12-3 or TRBV12-4 and TRBJ2-1, with 10 positions matching TRBD2. V shed 7 bases and J 0 bases; nucleotides not matched to a gene: 12. The length of the CDR3 is 18 residues. CDR3 nucleotides: TGTGCCAGCACCACGCGGACTAGCGGTCCGAGCTCCTACAATGAGCAGTTCTTC. Encoded protein: CASTTRTSGPSSYNEQFF.

The sample holds many counts of this clonotype. V is TRBV29-1 and J is TRBJ2-1, with D perhaps matching TRBD1 or TRBD2 (6 bases each). V gave up 1 base and J gave up 3 bases, with 16 bases separating them. Germline V gene data show CDR1 as SQVTM and CDR2 as ANQGSEA. The CDR3 consists of 16 residues. The CDR3 nucleotides are TGCAGCGTTGAAGGAAGGGGGGTGTATAGCTACAATGAGCAGTTCTTC. Its translation is CSVEGRGVYSYNEQFF.

Concerning this clonotype itself: A much larger clone differs by one base, so this may be a read error. The chain couples TRBV20-1 to TRBJ2-2; D gene ambiguous. Deletions cut 1 base from V and 4 bases from J, with 10 bases between. This CDR3 is 14 amino acids long. Germline V gene data show CDR1 as DFQATT and CDR2 as SNEGSKA (reference sequence). This CDR3 is CSARGGVSTGELFF. The CDR3 region has the DNA TGCAGTGCTAGAGGTGGGGTCTCCACCGGGGAGCTGTTTTTT.